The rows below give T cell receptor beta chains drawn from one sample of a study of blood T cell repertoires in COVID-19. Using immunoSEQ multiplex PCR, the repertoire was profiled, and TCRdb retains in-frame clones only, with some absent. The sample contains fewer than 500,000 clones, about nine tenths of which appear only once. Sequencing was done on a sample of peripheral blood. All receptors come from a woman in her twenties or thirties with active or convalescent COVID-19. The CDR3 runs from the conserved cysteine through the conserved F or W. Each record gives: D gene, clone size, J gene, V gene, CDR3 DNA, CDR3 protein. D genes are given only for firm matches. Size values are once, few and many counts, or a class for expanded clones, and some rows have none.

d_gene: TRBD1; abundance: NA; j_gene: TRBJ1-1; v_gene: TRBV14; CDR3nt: TGTGCCAGCAGCCAAGCTTTGGGACAGGGGACCCCTGAAGCTTTCTTT; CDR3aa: CASSQALGQGTPEAFF
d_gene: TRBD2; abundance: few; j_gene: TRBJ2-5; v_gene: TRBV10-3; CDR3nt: TGTGCCATCAGTACTAGCGGGAGGTTGGGAGAGACCCAGTACTTC; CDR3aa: CAISTSGRLGETQYF
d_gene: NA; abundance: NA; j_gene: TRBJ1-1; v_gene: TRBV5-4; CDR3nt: TGTGCCAGCAGCCCAAACAGTGACACTGAAGCTTTCTTT; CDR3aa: CASSPNSDTEAFF
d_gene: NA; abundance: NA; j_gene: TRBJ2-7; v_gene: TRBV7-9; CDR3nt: TGTGCCAGCAGCCGCCCCCAGTCGGGGGATCCCTACGAGCAGTACTTC; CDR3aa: CASSRPQSGDPYEQYF
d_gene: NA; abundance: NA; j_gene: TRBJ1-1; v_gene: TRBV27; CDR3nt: TGTGCCAGCAGTTTAGGGGGAGGCGGCACTGAAGCTTTCTTT; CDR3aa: CASSLGGGGTEAFF
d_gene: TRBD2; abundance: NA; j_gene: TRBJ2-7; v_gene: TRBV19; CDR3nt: TGTGCCAGTAGTATTAGTAGCGGGAGTGAGCAGTACTTC; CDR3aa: CASSISSGSEQYF
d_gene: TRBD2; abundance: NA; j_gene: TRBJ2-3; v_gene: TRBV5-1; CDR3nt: TGCGCCAGCAGCCCTGGAACTAGCGGGAGAAGAGATACGCAGTATTTT; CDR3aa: CASSPGTSGRRDTQYF
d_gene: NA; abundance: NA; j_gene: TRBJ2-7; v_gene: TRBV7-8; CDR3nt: TGTGCCAGCAGCTTAGGGACAGCGTCAGGAGGTAAAGACTACGAGCAGTACTTC; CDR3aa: CASSLGTASGGKDYEQYF
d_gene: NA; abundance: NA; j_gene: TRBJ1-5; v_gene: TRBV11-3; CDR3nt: TGTGCCAGCAGCCCAGGGTTTAGCCCGAATCAGCCCCAGCATTTT; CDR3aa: CASSPGFSPNQPQHF
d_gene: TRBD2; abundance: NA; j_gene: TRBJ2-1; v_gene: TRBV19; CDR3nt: TGTGCCAGTAGTTCCCAAACAGCGGGAGAGTCCTACAATGAGCAGTTCTTC; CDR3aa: CASSSQTAGESYNEQFF
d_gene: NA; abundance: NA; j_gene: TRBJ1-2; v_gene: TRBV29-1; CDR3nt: TGCAGCGTCAAACTAGGACGAAACTATGGCTACACCTTC; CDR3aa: CSVKLGRNYGYTF
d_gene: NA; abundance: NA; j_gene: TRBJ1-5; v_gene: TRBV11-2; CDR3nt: TGTGCCAGCAGCAGGGACATCGCATGGCCCCAGCATTTT; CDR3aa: CASSRDIAWPQHF